The present T cell receptor beta chain was sequenced within a study of CD8 T cells in ankylosing spondylitis. This clonotype has a count of ten or more. As yet, its antigen is unknown. CDR1 is MNHNS, CDR2 SASEGT, per germline. The CDR3 consists of 16 residues. After removal of 4 bases from V and 8 bases from J, the junction contained 6 bases not matched to a gene. Study-wide points: What appeared characteristic of ankylosing spondylitis blood was a TCR beta motif of fewer than ten highly homologous variants. Reportedly, disease-linked clones are significantly enriched in ankylosing spondylitis patients' matched synovial fluid.

Libraries of TCR beta came from quantitative 5'-RACE with molecular barcodes. TCRdb re-analysed the 5' RACE reads in MiXCR, keeping a single row per CDR3 protein. The profile shows hundreds of thousands of distinct CDR3 sequences, about 11% of them singletons. This clonotype was sampled from a male donor with ankylosing spondylitis. V and J are TRBV6-1 and TRBJ2-4, with 15 positions matching TRBD2. The sequenced sample was blood, either unsorted or a sorted T cell fraction (not recorded which). CDR3 DNA sequence: TGTGCCAGCAGTGGGACTAGCGGGGGGGCAAGGGACATTCAGTACTTC. Protein sequence: CASSGTSGGARDIQYF.